Listed here are 17 T cell receptor beta chains from one sample, sequenced in a study of blood T cells in healthy people across ages. Combining a sample-barcoded 5' primer with a J-beta primer mix, a second PCR ran for roughly 6 to 11 cycles. MiXCR, applied by TCRdb to the 5' RACE reads, yields one record per CDR3 protein. This sample has roughly 1.5 million distinct CDR3 sequences, with under 55% found just once. The sample was blood. These receptors came from a woman aged 18-29 years in good health.

The sample holds a few counts of this clonotype. The chain uses TRBV29-1 and TRBJ2-7; 10 nucleotides match TRBD2. The CDR3 length is 13 residues. Germline V gene data show CDR1 as SQVTM and CDR2 as ANQGSEA. The junction had 5 bases not matched to a gene; V was cut back by 4 bases and J by 5 bases. The CDR3 sequence is CSVGPSGSHEQYF. CDR3 DNA sequence: TGCAGCGTTGGGCCTAGCGGGAGCCACGAGCAGTACTTC.

The rearrangement uses TRBV27 and TRBJ2-7; the D gene could be TRBD1 or TRBD2 (6 bases each). The CDR3 totals 16 residues. Trimming shortened V by 8 bases and J by 4 bases, and 24 bases separated the two germline ends. In germline, CDR1 is MNHEY, CDR2 SMNVEV (reference sequence). The CDR3 DNA reads as TGTGCCAGCCGTTGGAGGGGTCCTGGGACAATTTACGAGCAGTACTTC. Translating gives CASRWRGPGTIYEQYF.

The genes are TRBV20-1 and TRBJ2-1; a weak D match, TRBD2 (6 bases). V dropped 6 bases and J dropped 0 bases, with 18 bases sitting between them. The CDR3 consists of 16 residues. Germline V gene data show CDR1 as DFQATT and CDR2 as SNEGSKA (reference sequence). The CDR3, as DNA: TGCAGTGCGACGGGATGGGCGGGAAGCTCCTACAATGAGCAGTTCTTC. This gives the protein CSATGWAGSSYNEQFF.

There are a few counts of this clonotype. V usage is TRBV12-5 and J usage is TRBJ2-7; D gene unclear. This CDR3 comprises 13 residues. Trimming removed 1 base at V and 3 bases at J, with 7 bases between. Germline V lookup: CDR1 LGHNT, CDR2 FRNRAP. CDR3 sequence reads: CASGLGRHYEQYF. The CDR3 bases are TGTGCTAGTGGTTTGGGAAGGCACTACGAGCAGTACTTC.

The chain joins TRBV14 to TRBJ2-3, with 12 positions matching TRBD2. Looked up from germline, CDR1 is SGHDN and CDR2 is FVKESK. The CDR3 totals 17 residues. The J segment lost 3 bases and the V segment lost 2 bases, leaving 6 bases of the junction unmatched. As DNA, the CDR3 is TGTGCCAGCAGCCAACTCCTAGCGGGAGGGGAGACAGATACGCAGTATTTT. This gives the protein CASSQLLAGGETDTQYF.

CDR3 DNA sequence: TGTGCCAGCAGCCAGAGGGGCGGGTCGTCTAACTATGGCTACACCTTC. It is translated as CASSQRGGSSNYGYTF. V gene TRBV3-1 combines with J gene TRBJ1-2, with TRBD1 as a possible D gene (5 bases). Looked up from germline, CDR1 is LGHDT and CDR2 is YNNKEL (reference sequence). This CDR3 has 16 residues. V lost 3 bases and J lost 0, with 14 bases in between.

The chain has TRBV20-1 and TRBJ2-5; D is undetermined. Germline V lookup: CDR1 DFQATT, CDR2 SNEGSKA (reference sequence). The CDR3 runs to 14 residues. Between the trimmed V and J ends, which lost 1 base and 1 base, there was a span of 10 bases. The CDR3 bases are TGCAGTGCTAGAGGGGCAGAGCTCCAAGAGACCCAGTACTTC. Its translation is CSARGAELQETQYF.

The CDR3, as DNA: TGTGCCAGCAGCTGGGATCCGACGGGGGGAAGCACAGATACGCAGTATTTT. It is translated as CASSWDPTGGSTDTQYF. This rearrangement joins TRBV7-8 to TRBJ2-3, with 7 nucleotides matching TRBD2. CDR3 length: 17 residues. The ends lost 4 bases at V and 0 bases at J; junction bases unmatched: 10. The germline gives CDR1 SGHVS, CDR2 FQNEAQ.

This chain links TRBV29-1 with TRBJ1-2; tentative D call: TRBD1 (5 bases). The CDR3 has 12 residues. Looked up from germline, CDR1 is SQVTM and CDR2 is ANQGSEA. The V and J ends lost 4 bases and 7 bases respectively, with 13 bases between them. CDR3 residues: CSVGWGGPGYTF. The CDR3 coding sequence is TGCAGCGTTGGGTGGGGCGGGCCTGGCTACACCTTC. The entire variable domain, with the rest obtained from reference TRBV29-1 and TRBJ1-2, is as follows: SAVISQKPSRDICQRGTSLTIQCQVDSQVTMMFWYRQQPGQSLTLIATANQGSEATYESGFVIDKFPISRPNLTFSTLTVSNMSPEDSSIYLCSVGWGGPGYTFGSGTRLTVV.

The genes are TRBV12-3 or TRBV12-4 and TRBJ2-7; D unclear. The CDR3 is 11 residues long. V gave up 6 bases and J gave up 6 bases, with 9 bases separating them. In DNA form, the CDR3 reads TGTGCCAGCAGCGGTGGGTTCGAGCAGTACTTC. Translation: CASSGGFEQYF.

Points on this clonotype: This may stem from a read error, because a much larger clone lies one nucleotide away. In DNA, the CDR3 is TGCGCCAGCAGCTTAAAAAGGAACGAGCAGTACTTC. Translating gives CASSLKRNEQYF. The chain links TRBV5-1 to TRBJ2-7; D gene unclear. V was trimmed by 2 bases and J by 5 bases, leaving 8 bases between them. Germline lookup yields CDR1 SGHRS and CDR2 YFSETQ. The CDR3 length is 12 residues. The full variable domain, its missing parts supplied by reference TRBV5-1 and TRBJ2-7, is KAGVTQTPRYLIKTRGQQVTLSCSPISGHRSVSWYQQTPGQGLQFLFEYFSETQRNKGNFPGRFSGRQFSNSRSEMNVSTLELGDSALYLCASSLKRNEQYFGPGTRLTVT.

The chain links TRBV28 to TRBJ2-4, with D unresolved. The J call is uncertain, as TRBJ2-7 better fits the DNA end. In germline, CDR1 is MDHEN, CDR2 SYDVKM. CDR3 size: 11 residues. In DNA, the CDR3 is TGTGCCAGCAGTAATTACGACGAGCAGTACTTC. Amino acids: CASSNYDEQYF.

CDR3 DNA: TGTGCCAGCAGTTTCGGTAAGAATGAGCAGTTCTTC. The encoded protein is CASSFGKNEQFF. The V and J genes are TRBV12-3 or TRBV12-4 and TRBJ2-1; D is ambiguous. The V end was cut by 3 bases, the J end by 7 bases, with 7 bases between. The CDR3 extends over 12 amino acids.

This clonotype was observed a few times. The CDR3 DNA is TGTGCCACCAGTGAGAACCCCCGGGACAGGGGGCTTTATGAGCAGTTCTTC. As protein: CATSENPRDRGLYEQFF. The chain carries TRBV24-1 and TRBJ2-1; 12 bases match TRBD1. The trim removed 4 bases at V and 8 bases at J, leaving 11 bases unmatched. Per the germline V gene, CDR1 is KGHDR and CDR2 is SFDVKD. The CDR3 length is 17 residues.

The chain employs TRBV3-1 and TRBJ2-1, with 11 bases that match TRBD2. This CDR3 is built from 15 residues. Germline CDR1 LGHDT, CDR2 YNNKEL (reference sequence). The trim removed 6 bases at V and 12 bases at J, leaving 13 bases unmatched. The DNA of the CDR3 is TGTGCCAGCAGTCCCGGGACTAGCGGAACTTCCTCGCAGTTCTTC. As protein: CASSPGTSGTSSQFF.

The CDR3 DNA reads as TGTGCCAGCCACAACGGGGAGAACACTGAAGCTTTCTTT. Its protein product is CASHNGENTEAFF. The chain recombines TRBV5-6 with TRBJ1-1, with D unresolved. The CDR3 extends over 13 amino acids. V was shortened by 7 bases and J by 1 base, with 11 bases between the two germline ends. Germline CDR1 SGHDT, CDR2 YYEEEE.

The chain employs TRBV30 and TRBJ1-5; tentatively, D is TRBD1 (5 bases). CDR1 GTSNPN and CDR2 SVGIG come from the germline V gene (reference sequence). V lost 1 base and J 0 bases, leaving 16 bases between the germline ends. The CDR3 consists of 17 residues. The CDR3 DNA reads as TGTGCCTGGAGTGGGGACCGAACCCGATATAGCAATCAGCCCCAGCATTTT. It codes for CAWSGDRTRYSNQPQHF.